This is a list of T cell receptor beta chains from one sample in a study of identical twins. One entry per CDR3 protein results from TCRdb running MiXCR on the 5' RACE reads. The sample records 200,000 to 300,000 distinct CDR3 sequences, 12% being singletons. These same records also appear under a second study, on yellow fever vaccine responses in identical twins.

The material sequenced was memory (CD45RO+) T cells sorted from blood. These TCRs come from a woman between 18 and 30 years old in good health. Each CDR3 is given with its conserved first and last residue. D genes are given only for firm matches. Part of the rows lack a size; the others show once, few, many or a class for expanded clones.

d_call | clone_size | j_call | v_call | cdr3_nt | cdr3_aa
TRBD2 | NA | TRBJ2-7 | TRBV2 | TGTGCCAGCAGCCTCATACCGGGACTAGCGGCGTTTCGCTCCTACGAGCAGTACTTC | CASSLIPGLAAFRSYEQYF
TRBD1 | NA | TRBJ2-7 | TRBV29-1 | TGCAGCGTTGGGGACAGGGGCGAGCAGTACTTC | CSVGDRGEQYF
TRBD1 | few | TRBJ2-1 | TRBV7-3 | TGTGCCAGCAGTTCGACAGGGACATACAATGAGCAGTTCTTC | CASSSTGTYNEQFF
NA | many | TRBJ1-1 | TRBV12-3/TRBV12-4 | TGTGCCAGCAGTTTACAGACCATGAACACTGAAGCTTTCTTT | CASSLQTMNTEAFF
TRBD1 | many | TRBJ2-2 | TRBV6-2/TRBV6-3 | TGTGCCAGCAGTAACCGACAGGGAAACACCGGGGAGCTGTTTTTT | CASSNRQGNTGELFF
TRBD1 | NA | TRBJ2-7 | TRBV2 | TGTGCCAGCAGTGTATTGGGACAGACCTCCTACGAGCAGTACTTC | CASSVLGQTSYEQYF
TRBD1 | few | TRBJ1-2 | TRBV5-1 | TGCGCCAGCAGCCCCGGACAGGGGGCGAGTGGCTACACCTTC | CASSPGQGASGYTF
NA | NA | TRBJ2-7 | TRBV5-1 | TGCGCCAGCAGCTTGTCCGGGACCGTTTCCTACGAGCAGTACTTC | CASSLSGTVSYEQYF
TRBD2 | few | TRBJ2-1 | TRBV27 | TGTGCCAGCAGTCCCGTAGAGAAGCGGGAGGGAGGGGAGCAGTTCTTC | CASSPVEKREGGEQFF
TRBD2 | NA | TRBJ2-1 | TRBV30 | TGTGCCTGGAGTGTAAGACTAGCGGGAAGAATGGATGAGCAGTTCTTC | CAWSVRLAGRMDEQFF
NA | few | TRBJ2-1 | TRBV19 | TGTGCCAGTAGTAGGGCAGGGGCTCCCTACAATGAGCAGTTCTTC | CASSRAGAPYNEQFF
TRBD1 | many | TRBJ2-3 | TRBV7-2 | TGTGCCAGCAGCTCAACCGGGACAGGGGGGTGGAATACGCAGTATTTT | CASSSTGTGGWNTQYF
TRBD2 | many | TRBJ2-1 | TRBV5-1 | TGCGCCAGCAGCTTGGTAGCGGGAAGCTCCTACAATGAGCAGTTCTTC | CASSLVAGSSYNEQFF
TRBD1 | many | TRBJ2-7 | TRBV18 | TGTGCCAGCTCAACGACAGGGTCCTACGAGCAGTACTTC | CASSTTGSYEQYF
NA | many | TRBJ2-7 | TRBV12-3/TRBV12-4 | TGTGCCAGCAGTTCCACCTACGAGCAGTACTTC | CASSSTYEQYF
NA | few | TRBJ2-7 | TRBV5-1 | TGCGCCAGCAGCCCGCAACAGTCCTACGAGCAGTACTTC | CASSPQQSYEQYF
NA | many | TRBJ2-1 | TRBV29-1 | TGCAGCGTCCCTAGGATCTACAATGAGCAGTTCTTC | CSVPRIYNEQFF
NA | many | TRBJ2-2 | TRBV5-1 | TGCGCCAGCAGCCCGGGGGGCGCGTCCGGGGAGCTGTTTTTT | CASSPGGASGELFF